These T cell receptor beta chains were read from a single sample in a study of CD8 T cells in ankylosing spondylitis. Each CDR3 protein gets one entry after TCRdb re-called the 5' RACE reads with MiXCR. The sample lists 250,000 or so distinct CDR3 sequences, about 24% seen once, with 0.5% to 0.75% in the top ten. Material for sequencing was blood, either unsorted or a sorted T cell fraction (not recorded which). Receptor source: a male donor with ankylosing spondylitis or in good health (not recorded which). CDR3s leave out the opening cysteine and the closing phenylalanine or tryptophan. D genes are given only for firm matches.

D	V	J	CDR3
.	TRBV20-1	TRBJ2-6	SARKDISGANVLT
TRBD1	TRBV10-3	TRBJ2-1	ATSSGTGGSSDEQF
.	TRBV5-1	TRBJ2-1	ASSAGRSNEQF
TRBD2	TRBV20-1	TRBJ2-1	SARRGASHNEQF
TRBD2	TRBV29-1	TRBJ2-7	SVDGLAGAYEQY
.	TRBV29-1	TRBJ2-3	SVEGRLTDTQY
TRBD2	TRBV20-1	TRBJ2-7	SALSGGAYEQY
.	TRBV6-5	TRBJ2-5	ASSYSRQLKTQY
.	TRBV5-5	TRBJ2-1	ASSPGVGSYNEQF
.	TRBV6-5	TRBJ1-2	ASSYSGTATNYGYT
.	TRBV20-1	TRBJ2-3	SARQTSTDTQY
.	TRBV6-1	TRBJ2-5	ASKRGWLAETQY
TRBD2	TRBV20-1	TRBJ2-3	SATRPSGGAIDTQY
.	TRBV27	TRBJ2-1	ASSFWDTYEQF
.	TRBV19	TRBJ1-5	ASRPLRVPNQPQH
.	TRBV27	TRBJ2-5	ASSLSPQGGETQY
.	TRBV6-1	TRBJ2-7	ASSPRDLYEQY
.	TRBV20-1	TRBJ1-1	SAVPGMNTEAF
.	TRBV15	TRBJ2-1	ATRGGVGREQF
.	TRBV29-1	TRBJ2-6	SVYRGGPGANVLT
.	TRBV19	TRBJ2-7	ASSIDTSSYEQY
TRBD2	TRBV20-1	TRBJ2-7	SAPSGTKTYEQY
.	TRBV2	TRBJ1-1	ASRTDMNTEAF
TRBD1	TRBV20-1	TRBJ2-5	SARIVGQGSAETQY
TRBD2	TRBV5-6	TRBJ2-5	ASSWTSGVETQY
TRBD2	TRBV5-1	TRBJ2-3	ASSSGGAKPDTQY
.	TRBV12-3/TRBV12-4	TRBJ1-2	ASSLQEIYGYT
.	TRBV20-1	TRBJ2-2	SARNTGELF
.	TRBV12-3/TRBV12-4	TRBJ2-5	ASSFRRGDETQY
.	TRBV20-1	TRBJ1-1	SAPNGGVPNTEAF
TRBD1	TRBV6-1	TRBJ2-7	ASNRQGTYEQY
.	TRBV2	TRBJ2-3	ASTPGSLTQY
.	TRBV15	TRBJ1-1	ATSRDWGEKAF
.	TRBV20-1	TRBJ2-7	SARDPRAGFDEQY
.	TRBV20-1	TRBJ1-2	SALSVGGTNYGYT
.	TRBV20-1	TRBJ1-5	SAEDSSLINFRRNQPQH
.	TRBV29-1	TRBJ2-1	SVPRLVSYNEQF
TRBD1	TRBV20-1	TRBJ1-5	SARAGTGGNSNQPQH
.	TRBV10-3	TRBJ2-6	AINPSGANVLT
TRBD2	TRBV2	TRBJ2-1	ASRPGTSGGVQF
TRBD2	TRBV20-1	TRBJ2-1	SVKVAGPYNEQF
TRBD1	TRBV20-1	TRBJ2-7	SVPGTGGHEQY
.	TRBV10-3	TRBJ2-3	ATRSSVSTDTQY
.	TRBV29-1	TRBJ1-2	SVVGDASDGYT
.	TRBV7-9	TRBJ1-5	ASRHGQLNQPQH
.	TRBV6-5	TRBJ2-3	ASSSTSLNRADTQY
TRBD2	TRBV7-6	TRBJ2-7	ASSPRGGSYEQY
.	TRBV10-3	TRBJ2-7	AISDRKDRSYEQY
TRBD1	TRBV12-3/TRBV12-4	TRBJ2-7	ASSLARTGQTVYEQY
.	TRBV19	TRBJ1-5	ASSWTANQPQH
TRBD2	TRBV12-3/TRBV12-4	TRBJ2-1	ASSSPSGGAGNEQF
.	TRBV6-5	TRBJ2-3	ASSYSIAGTDTQY
.	TRBV20-1	TRBJ2-7	SASTSSSYEQY